The source of this T cell receptor beta chain is a study of cytomegalovirus exposure and HLA in healthy donors. In the PCR, 60 Vbeta and 13 Jbeta primers were used. Sequencing used immunoSEQ multiplex PCR; TCRdb keeps in-frame clones, though not all of them. Its listing shows 150,000 to 200,000 clones. This CDR3 has 13 residues. J gave up 7 bases and V 8 bases, and 5 bases lay outside the gene matches. Germline V gene lookup returns CDR1 KGHSH and CDR2 LQKENI. Sequencing was performed on PBMCs. This rearrangement joins TRBV18 to TRBJ1-4; 9 bases match TRBD1. The receptor was derived from a man younger than 45 in good health and CMV-seronegative. Here the CDR3 reads CASADRGGEKLFF. The CDR3 nucleotides read TGTGCCAGCGCGGACAGGGGTGGTGAAAAACTGTTTTTT.